The next 13 T cell receptor beta chains were all read from a single sample in a study of T cell responses to AZD1222 COVID-19 vaccine. Only in-frame clones appear in the TCRdb table, and some are missing; sequencing was by immunoSEQ multiplex PCR. Here the sample spans about 42,000 clones, around 89% being singletons. The sample in question was peripheral blood, obtained 28 days after the second AZD1222 dose. The receptor set was obtained from an adult who received the AZD1222 COVID-19 vaccine.

The rearrangement uses TRBV14 and TRBJ1-3; D unresolved. V gave up 0 bases and J gave up 0 bases, with 15 bases separating them. The CDR3 runs 18 residues. Germline lookup yields CDR1 SGHDN and CDR2 FVKESK. CDR3 nucleotide sequence: TGTGCCAGCAGCCAAGATCGAGGGTCGGGAGACTCTGGAAACACCATATATTTT. Protein: CASSQDRGSGDSGNTIYF.

CDR3 in DNA: TGTGCCAGCAGCTGGTCTGGGCAGCGGTTTTCTGAGCAGTTCTTC. Translating gives CASSWSGQRFSEQFF. The chain recombines TRBV7-2 with TRBJ2-1, with D maybe TRBD2 (5 bases). The CDR3 spans 15 residues. Trimming shortened V by 4 bases and J by 9 bases, and 19 bases separated the two germline ends. From germline, CDR1 is SGHTA and CDR2 FQGNSA.

The rearrangement joins TRBV18 to TRBJ1-3; D call uncertain. Trimming took off 2 bases at V and 1 base at J, with 3 bases between the two ends. Germline loops: CDR1 KGHSH, CDR2 LQKENI. The CDR3 runs 13 residues. The CDR3 nucleotides are TGTGCCAGCTCACCATCTTCTGGAAACACCATATATTTT. This codes for CASSPSSGNTIYF.

V is TRBV27 and J is TRBJ1-2, with a possible D match to TRBD1 (5 bases). Germline CDR1 MNHEY, CDR2 SMNVEV (reference sequence). This CDR3 region has 14 residues. Trimming stripped 4 bases from V and 8 bases from J, with 17 bases between. The chain's CDR3 is CASSWQDGAGGYTF. The CDR3 region has the DNA TGTGCCAGCAGTTGGCAGGACGGGGCCGGAGGCTACACCTTC.

This sequence joins TRBV5-1 and TRBJ2-3; D gene uncertain. CDR3 length: 16 amino acids. Germline CDR1 is SGHRS and CDR2 is YFSETQ. Trimming left V 2 bases short and J 1 base short, with 14 bases between. The CDR3 coding sequence is TGCGCCAGCAGCTTCCTCTCCCGTACAGGCACAGATACGCAGTATTTT. This encodes CASSFLSRTGTDTQYF.

The chain uses TRBV5-1 and TRBJ2-2; D assignment may be TRBD1 or TRBD2 (5 bases each). Germline CDR1 SGHRS, CDR2 YFSETQ. V dropped 3 bases and J dropped 6 bases, with 12 bases sitting between them. This CDR3 region has 14 residues. CDR3 nucleotides: TGCGCCAGCAGCTCCGGGACCCCGTCCGGGGAGCTGTTTTTT. It specifies CASSSGTPSGELFF.

CDR3 sequence (DNA): TGTGCCAGCAGCTTAGAAGGGACAGGGCTGTACACTGAAGCTTTCTTT. This sequence encodes CASSLEGTGLYTEAFF. The chain couples TRBV7-6 to TRBJ1-1; 9 nucleotides align to TRBD1. Germline V gene lookup returns CDR1 SGHVS and CDR2 FNYEAQ. The CDR3 length is 16 residues. After removal of 1 base from V and 3 bases from J, the junction contained 6 bases not matched to a gene.

The chain employs TRBV9 and TRBJ1-2, with 7 bases lining up with TRBD1. CDR3 length: 13 amino acids. V trimming: 0 bases; J trimming: 9 bases; junction bases outside the gene matches: 5. Germline CDR1 reads SGDLS; CDR2 reads YYNGEE. The CDR3 is CASSVEGGTSYTF. The DNA of the CDR3 is TGTGCCAGCAGCGTAGAAGGGGGCACGAGCTACACCTTC.

J is TRBJ2-5 and V is TRBV7-8; maybe TRBD2 (6 bases). The CDR3 totals 18 residues. Trimming cost V 4 bases and J 5 bases, with 26 bases left between them. CDR1 and CDR2 (germline): SGHVS, FQNEAQ. CDR3 in DNA: TGTGCCAGCAGCTCCCTTGGGTTAGGGAGGCGGAAAGGGGAGACCCAGTACTTC. Translating gives CASSSLGLGRRKGETQYF.

This clone came up a few times. The chain combines TRBV7-9 with TRBJ1-3, with D unresolved. Trimming pared 5 bases from V and 0 bases from J, leaving 8 bases between. There are 14 residues in the CDR3. The germline gives CDR1 SEHNR, CDR2 FQNEAQ (reference sequence). The DNA of the CDR3 is TGTGCCAGCAGCCCTACCCTCTCTGGAAACACCATATATTTT. Protein product: CASSPTLSGNTIYF.

V usage is TRBV2 and J usage is TRBJ2-7, with D possibly TRBD1 on 6 matching bases. The CDR3 length is 15 residues. V gave up 6 bases and J gave up 2 bases, with 17 bases separating them. The germline gives CDR1 SNHLY, CDR2 FYNNEI. CDR3 nucleotide sequence: TGTGCCAGCAGAACCGCCCTGGGGGCAACCTACGAGCAGTACTTC. Translated: CASRTALGATYEQYF.

The chain joins TRBV27 to TRBJ1-5, with D possibly being TRBD1 (6 bases). V was pared by 4 bases and J by 2 bases, with 12 bases between. CDR3 length: 15 amino acids. Germline CDR1 MNHEY, CDR2 SMNVEV (reference sequence). CDR3 DNA: TGTGCCAGCAGTTCGGACAGTGAAGGCAATCAGCCCCAGCATTTT. This translates into CASSSDSEGNQPQHF.

This clone was recorded a few times. V is TRBV27 and J is TRBJ2-7, with D tentatively TRBD2 (5 bases). The CDR3 runs 15 residues. Germline assignment: CDR1 MNHEY and CDR2 SMNVEV (reference sequence). Trimming took off 7 bases at V and 6 bases at J, with 22 bases between the two ends. The CDR3 DNA reads TGTGCCAGCACCCCGCCCTCCGGGGTCAACGGCGAGCAGTACTTC. It codes for CASTPPSGVNGEQYF.